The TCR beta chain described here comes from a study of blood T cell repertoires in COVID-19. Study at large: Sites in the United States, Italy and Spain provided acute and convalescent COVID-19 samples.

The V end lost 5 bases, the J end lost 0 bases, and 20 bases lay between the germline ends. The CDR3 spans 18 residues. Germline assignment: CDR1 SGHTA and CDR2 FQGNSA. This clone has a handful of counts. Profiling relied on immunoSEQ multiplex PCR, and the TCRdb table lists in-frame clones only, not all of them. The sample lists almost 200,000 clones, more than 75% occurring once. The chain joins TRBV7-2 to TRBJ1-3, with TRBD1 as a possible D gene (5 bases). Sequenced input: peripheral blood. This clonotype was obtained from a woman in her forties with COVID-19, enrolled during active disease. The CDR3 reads CASSPGEGKALSGNTIYF. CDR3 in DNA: TGTGCCAGCAGCCCGGGGGAGGGGAAGGCGCTCTCTGGAAACACCATATATTTT.